The entry below describes one TCR beta chain. Its antigen is unidentified. The PCR employed 60 Vbeta primers together with 13 Jbeta primers. Clones were read by immunoSEQ multiplex PCR, and TCRdb kept only the in-frame ones, dropping some. The profile shows 150,000 or so clones, roughly 80% of them singletons. The data were obtained in a study of cytomegalovirus exposure and HLA in healthy donors. Study outcomes and limitations: Relative to equally common others, HLA-associated TCR beta chains showed greater clonal expansion in a later analysis.

There were likely unrecorded immune exposures, though donors were nominally healthy when sampled. The sequence was collected from a man aged 40-55 years in good health and CMV-seropositive. The sample taken for sequencing was PBMCs.

In DNA, the CDR3 is TGTGCCAGCTCACCACCGCAGGGAAAAGGCTATGGCTACACCTTC. This codes for CASSPPQGKGYGYTF. V gene TRBV18 combines with J gene TRBJ1-2; tentative D call: TRBD1 (5 bases). The CDR3 consists of 15 residues. Trimming removed 0 bases from V and 4 bases from J, with 12 bases in between. From germline, CDR1 is KGHSH and CDR2 LQKENI.